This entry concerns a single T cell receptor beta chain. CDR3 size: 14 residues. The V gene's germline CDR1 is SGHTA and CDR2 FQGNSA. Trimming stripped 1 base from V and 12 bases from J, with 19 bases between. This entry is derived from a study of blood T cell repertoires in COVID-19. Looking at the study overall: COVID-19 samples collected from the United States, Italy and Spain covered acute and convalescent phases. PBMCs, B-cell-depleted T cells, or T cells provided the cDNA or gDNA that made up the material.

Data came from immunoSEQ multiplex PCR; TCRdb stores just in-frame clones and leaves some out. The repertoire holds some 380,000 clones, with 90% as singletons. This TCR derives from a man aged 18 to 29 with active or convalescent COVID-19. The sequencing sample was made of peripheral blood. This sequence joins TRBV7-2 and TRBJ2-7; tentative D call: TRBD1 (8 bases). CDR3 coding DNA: TGTGCCAGCAGCTTAGGCACAGGGGGGGCGAGGCTGTACTTC. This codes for CASSLGTGGARLYF.